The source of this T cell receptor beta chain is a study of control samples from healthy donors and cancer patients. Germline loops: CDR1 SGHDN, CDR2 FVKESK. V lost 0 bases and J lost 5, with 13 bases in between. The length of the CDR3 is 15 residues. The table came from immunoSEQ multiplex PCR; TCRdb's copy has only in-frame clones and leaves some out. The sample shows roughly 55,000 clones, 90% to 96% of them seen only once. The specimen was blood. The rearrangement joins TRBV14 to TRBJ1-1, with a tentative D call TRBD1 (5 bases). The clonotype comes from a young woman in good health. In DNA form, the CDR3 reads TGTGCCAGCAGCCAAGATTTGAAGGGGCGTACTGAAGCTTTCTTT. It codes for CASSQDLKGRTEAFF.